Listed below are T cell receptor beta chains from one sample, sequenced in a study of blood T cell repertoires in COVID-19. TCRdb's table, derived via immunoSEQ multiplex PCR, lists solely in-frame clones and lacks some. The sample consists of about 90,000 clones, 87% of them appearing once. The source material was peripheral blood. These receptors were obtained from a male donor with acute or convalescent COVID-19. CDR3s include the opening cysteine and the closing phenylalanine or tryptophan. The D gene is left open where the match is weak.

len	v_gene	j_gene	d_gene	CDR3aa
14	TRBV27	TRBJ1-1	TRBD1	CASSFRQGATEAFF
14	TRBV7-3	TRBJ2-5	NA	CASSKDRHQETQYF
18	TRBV7-2	TRBJ1-3	TRBD1	CASSSSRDREKNGNTIYF
14	TRBV18	TRBJ1-2	TRBD1	CASSQGQGLSGYTF
13	TRBV24-1	TRBJ1-2	TRBD1	CATSATGEHGYTF
17	TRBV28	TRBJ2-3	NA	CASSPMMGLFQADTQYF
11	TRBV7-9	TRBJ2-5	NA	CASSPAETQYF
14	TRBV9	TRBJ1-1	NA	CASSVGQSNTEAFF
12	TRBV27	TRBJ2-7	TRBD2	CASRLTGGEQYF
14	TRBV6-5	TRBJ1-3	TRBD1	CASSIQGTGNTIYF
13	TRBV30	TRBJ2-5	TRBD2	CAWTSGGAETQYF
14	TRBV2	TRBJ2-2	TRBD1	CASRGTGWAGELFF
17	TRBV19	TRBJ2-6	TRBD2	CASSLERGMYGANVLTF
14	TRBV27	TRBJ2-5	NA	CASSLLGGLETQYF
16	TRBV5-8	TRBJ2-1	NA	CASSPSDSYSYNEQFF
17	TRBV19	TRBJ2-5	TRBD2	CASSSGGRVGGQETQYF
16	TRBV6-9	TRBJ2-7	TRBD1	CASSSSGTVGSYEQYF
15	TRBV9	TRBJ1-4	NA	CASSVGRPTNEKLFF
15	TRBV7-9	TRBJ2-5	TRBD2	CASSLEGLAEETQYF
17	TRBV11-2	TRBJ2-3	TRBD2	CASSPGLLAGSTDTQYF
13	TRBV5-1	TRBJ1-1	NA	CASSLAQGFEAFF
13	TRBV24-1	TRBJ1-2	TRBD1	CATSPGTGFGYTF
13	TRBV29-1	TRBJ2-5	NA	CSVGGALQETQYF
14	TRBV7-8	TRBJ1-6	TRBD1	CASSPRDSYSPLHF
12	TRBV6-5	TRBJ1-2	NA	CATATGNYGYTF
13	TRBV6-5	TRBJ2-7	TRBD1	CASGRQGNYEQYF